This TCR beta chain comes out of a study of blood T cell repertoires in COVID-19. Looking at the study overall: Acute-phase and convalescent COVID-19 samples originated in the United States, Italy and Spain.

Only in-frame clones appear in the TCRdb table, and some are missing; sequencing was by immunoSEQ multiplex PCR. Of about 40,000 clones listed, 84% are singletons. This clone was counted only a few times. This TCR was sampled from a man aged 45 to 65 with active or convalescent COVID-19. The sample was peripheral blood.

The CDR3 here is CASSLQGLGTDTQYF. DNA for the CDR3: TGTGCCAGCAGCTTACAGGGATTAGGAACAGATACGCAGTATTTT. The J gene is TRBJ2-3, the V gene TRBV27; tentatively, D is TRBD1 (6 bases). V gave up 6 bases and J gave up 3 bases, with 16 bases separating them. The CDR3 is 15 residues long. CDR1 MNHEY and CDR2 SMNVEV come from the germline V gene (reference sequence).